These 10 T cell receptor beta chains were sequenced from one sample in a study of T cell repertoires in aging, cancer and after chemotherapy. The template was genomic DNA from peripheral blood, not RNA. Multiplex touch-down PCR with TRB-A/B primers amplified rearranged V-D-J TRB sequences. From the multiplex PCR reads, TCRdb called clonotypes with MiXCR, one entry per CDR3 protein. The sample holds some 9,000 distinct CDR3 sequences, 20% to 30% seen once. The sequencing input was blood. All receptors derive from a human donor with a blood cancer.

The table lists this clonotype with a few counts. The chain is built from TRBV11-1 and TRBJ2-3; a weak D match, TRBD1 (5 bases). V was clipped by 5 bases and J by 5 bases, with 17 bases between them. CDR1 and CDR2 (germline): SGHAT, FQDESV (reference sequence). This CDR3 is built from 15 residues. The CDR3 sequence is CASSPWGERRDTQYF. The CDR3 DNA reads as TGTGCCAGCAGCCCATGGGGCGAGAGAAGAGATACGCAGTATTTT.

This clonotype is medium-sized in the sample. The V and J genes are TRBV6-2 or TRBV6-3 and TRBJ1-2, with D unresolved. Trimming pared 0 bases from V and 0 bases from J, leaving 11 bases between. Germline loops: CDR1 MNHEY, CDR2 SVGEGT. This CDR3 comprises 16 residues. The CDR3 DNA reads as TGTGCCAGCAGTTACTCGAGCGGCAGAACTAACTATGGCTACACCTTC. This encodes CASSYSSGRTNYGYTF.

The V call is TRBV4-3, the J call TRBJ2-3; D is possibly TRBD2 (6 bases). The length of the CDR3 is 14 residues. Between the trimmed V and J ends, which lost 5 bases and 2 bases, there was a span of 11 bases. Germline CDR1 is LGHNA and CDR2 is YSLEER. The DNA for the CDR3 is TGCGCCAGCAGCGCGGGCGGGACCACAGATACGCAGTATTTT. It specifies CASSAGGTTDTQYF.

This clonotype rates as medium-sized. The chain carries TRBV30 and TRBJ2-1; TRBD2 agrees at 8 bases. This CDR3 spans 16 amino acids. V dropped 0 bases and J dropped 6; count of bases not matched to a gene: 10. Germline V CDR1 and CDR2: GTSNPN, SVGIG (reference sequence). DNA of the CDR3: TGTGCCTGGAGTGTCGGCGGGACTAGTCGGTCCAATGAGCAGTTCTTC. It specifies CAWSVGGTSRSNEQFF.

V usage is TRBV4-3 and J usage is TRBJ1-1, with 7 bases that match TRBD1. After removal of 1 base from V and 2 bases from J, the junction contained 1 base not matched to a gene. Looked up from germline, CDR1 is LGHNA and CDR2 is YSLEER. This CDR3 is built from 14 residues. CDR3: CASSQAGGNTEAFF. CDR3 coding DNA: TGCGCCAGCAGCCAAGCAGGGGGAAACACTGAAGCTTTCTTT.

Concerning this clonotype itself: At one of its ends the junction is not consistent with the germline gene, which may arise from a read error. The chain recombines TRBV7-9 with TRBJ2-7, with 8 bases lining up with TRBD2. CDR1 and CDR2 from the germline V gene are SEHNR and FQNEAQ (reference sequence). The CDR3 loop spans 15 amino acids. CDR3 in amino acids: CASTQAAGASHEQYF. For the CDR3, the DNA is TGTGCCAGCACCCAAGCAGCGGGGGCCTCCCACGAGCAGTACTTC. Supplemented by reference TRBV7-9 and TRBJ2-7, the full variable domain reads DTGVSQNPRHKITKRGQNVTFRCDPISEHNRLYWYRQTLGQGPEFLTYFQNEAQLEKSRLLSDRFSAERPKGSFSTLEIQRTEQGDSAMYLCASTQAAGASHEQYFGPGTRLTVT.

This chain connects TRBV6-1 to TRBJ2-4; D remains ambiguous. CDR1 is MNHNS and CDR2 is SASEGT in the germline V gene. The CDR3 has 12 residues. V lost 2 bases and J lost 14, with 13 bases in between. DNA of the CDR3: TGTGCCAGCAGTGAACCCTCCCCCAAAAAGTACTTC. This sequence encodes CASSEPSPKKYF.

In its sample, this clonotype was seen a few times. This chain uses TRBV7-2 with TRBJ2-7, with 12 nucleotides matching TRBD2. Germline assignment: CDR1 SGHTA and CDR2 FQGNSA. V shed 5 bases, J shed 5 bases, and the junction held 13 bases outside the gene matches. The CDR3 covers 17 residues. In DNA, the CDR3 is TGTGCCAGCAGCCGGACTAGCGGGGCCTCAAGTCCCCACGAGCAGTACTTC. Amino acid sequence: CASSRTSGASSPHEQYF.

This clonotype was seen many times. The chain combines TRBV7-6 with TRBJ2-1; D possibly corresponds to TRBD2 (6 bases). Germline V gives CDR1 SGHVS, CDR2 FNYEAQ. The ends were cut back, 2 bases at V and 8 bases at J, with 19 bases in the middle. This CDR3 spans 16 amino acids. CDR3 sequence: CASSLSSFSGGDEQFF. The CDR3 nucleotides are TGTGCCAGCAGCTTAAGTAGCTTTAGCGGTGGTGATGAGCAGTTCTTC. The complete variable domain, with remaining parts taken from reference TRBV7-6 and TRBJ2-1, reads GAGVSQSPRYKVTKRGQDVALRCDPISGHVSLYWYRQALGQGPEFLTYFNYEAQQDKSGLPNDRFSAERPEGSISTLTIQRTEQRDSAMYRCASSLSSFSGGDEQFFGPGTRLTVL.

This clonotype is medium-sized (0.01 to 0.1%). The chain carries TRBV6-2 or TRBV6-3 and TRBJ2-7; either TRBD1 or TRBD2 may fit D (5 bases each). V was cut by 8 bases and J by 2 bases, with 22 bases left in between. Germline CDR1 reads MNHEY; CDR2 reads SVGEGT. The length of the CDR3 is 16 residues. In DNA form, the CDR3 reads TGTGCCAGCCGACGCATTTCCGGGACGGAAGCCTACGAGCAGTACTTC. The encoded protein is CASRRISGTEAYEQYF.